This record looks at one T cell receptor (beta chain) sequence and its context. The data were obtained in a study of T cells after somatic rescue of genetic block. Clones were sequenced by immunoSEQ multiplex PCR, and TCRdb holds only the in-frame ones, with some missing. The profile shows over 9,500 clones, about 74% of them singletons. The CDR3 covers 15 residues. The germline V gene encodes CDR1 MRHNA and CDR2 SNTAGT. V lost 0 bases and J lost 9; bases outside the gene matches: 1. V is TRBV6-4 and J is TRBJ2-1; TRBD2 matches 14 bases. Sample: peripheral blood mononuclear cells (PBMCs). The receptor was derived from a boy younger than 18. CDR3 nucleotide sequence: TGTGCCAGCAGTGACTCGGGACTAGCGGGGGTTGAGCAGTTCTTC. This translates into CASSDSGLAGVEQFF.